Reported below is one TCR beta chain. Which antigen it targets is not known. One base away there is no much larger clone; base qualities are not given. There are 14 amino acids in the CDR3, from cysteine to phenylalanine inclusive. Of the read, only the CDR3 DNA is kept; its 42 bases are in frame from base 1. The trim is 0 bases for V and 6 bases for J, with a gap of 9 bases between the germline ends. CDR1 LGHDT and CDR2 YNNKEL were looked up in the germline V gene (reference sequence). TCRbeta CDR3 regions were amplified from genomic DNA using the immunoSEQ Assay, a bias-controlled multiplex PCR. Per the source publication's procedure: The number of nucleated cells in each sample was estimated from the amplification of reference gene primers within the assay. To quantify the absolute abundance of each unique TCRbeta CDR3 rearrangement, sequence reads were collapsed and filtered. For each sample, productive Simpson clonality was calculated by taking the square root of Simpson's diversity index across productive rearrangements. TCRdb holds this immuneACCESS table with in-frame rearrangements only. Some clones are missing; in checked studies, unresolved V genes explain under half, and the rest has no known cause. For V, J and clone size, that table is used; D and trimming come from the DNA. Here the sample has 150,000 to 200,000 clones; around 82% occur a single time. The ten most abundant clones make up about 5% of the sample.

These data come from a study of blood T cell repertoires in COVID-19 (dated by TCRdb to the early 2020s). Study-wide context: Collaborator samples came from the United States, Italy and Spain and covered acute and convalescent phases of COVID-19. The prospective study material was composed of cDNA or gDNA derived from T cells, B-cell-depleted T cells, or PBMCs. The samples were drawn from the first 160 participants of the ongoing ImmuneRACE study and from 1,254 subjects provided by 6 global collaborators. Deeply sampled blood TCRbeta repertoires from subjects exposed to, actively infected with, or recovered from COVID-19 were included in the dataset. Where HLA class I and class II types were available, the types were taken from metadata supplied by the sample provider, not from assay-based typing. A freely available public database, intended as a resource for researchers studying the immune response to SARS-CoV-2, is where the repertoires were released. Nearly every sample came with metadata listing a de-identified subject ID, COVID-19 status, age in years and sex. Here is what the overall study found, with its caveats: How much clinical and demographic metadata was included differed by source and by participant, and the metadata was provided uncurated.

In the prospective study, participants were about 18 to 95 years old, resided in fewer than 25 geographic areas of the United States, and were enrolled through a virtual design. In the prospective study, cohorts were assigned on the basis of participant-reported clinical history obtained from a screening survey and a study questionnaire. Mobile phlebotomists in the prospective study collected whole blood, serum and a nasopharyngeal or oropharyngeal swab from every participant. Over a roughly two-month period, participants in the prospective study had the option of providing additional blood draws and questionnaires. Before DNA extraction, blood samples from the prospective study were shipped at room temperature or frozen.

This receptor was taken from a woman aged 55-75 years with acute COVID-19. The sample comprised PBMCs or T cells enriched from blood (not recorded which). Rearrangement joined TRBV3-1 (or the pseudogene TRBV3-2) to TRBJ1-5, with the D gene not confidently named. The CDR3 reads CASSQDSTGQPQHF. The bases read TGTGCCAGCAGCCAAGATTCCACCGGTCAGCCCCAGCATTTT.